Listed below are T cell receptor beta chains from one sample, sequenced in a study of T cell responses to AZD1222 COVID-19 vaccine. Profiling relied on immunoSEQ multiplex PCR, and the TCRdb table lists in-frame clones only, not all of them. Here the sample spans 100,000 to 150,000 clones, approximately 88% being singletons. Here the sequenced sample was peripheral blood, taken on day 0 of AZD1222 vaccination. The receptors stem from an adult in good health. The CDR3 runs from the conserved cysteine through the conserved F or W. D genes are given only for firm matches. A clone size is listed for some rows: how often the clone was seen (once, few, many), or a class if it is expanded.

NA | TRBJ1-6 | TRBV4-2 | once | CASSQNWDRGHSPLHF | TGTGCCAGCAGCCAAAATTGGGACCGAGGTCATTCACCCCTCCACTTT
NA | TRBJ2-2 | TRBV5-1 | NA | CASPKDTGELFF | TGCGCCAGCCCAAAGGACACCGGGGAGCTGTTTTTT
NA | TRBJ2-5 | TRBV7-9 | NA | CASSLGVSQETQYF | TGTGCCAGCAGCTTAGGCGTCAGCCAAGAGACCCAGTACTTC
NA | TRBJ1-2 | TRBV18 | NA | CASSPFRDTDSGGYTF | TGTGCCAGCTCCCCGTTCCGGGACACCGACTCCGGGGGCTACACCTTC
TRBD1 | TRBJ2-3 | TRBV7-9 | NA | CASSQGQGSDTQYF | TGTGCCAGCAGCCAGGGACAGGGGTCAGATACGCAGTATTTT
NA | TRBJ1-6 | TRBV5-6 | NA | CASSSPLGTLSSYNSPLHF | TGTGCCAGCAGCTCCCCCCTCGGGACGTTGAGCTCCTATAATTCACCCCTCCACTTT
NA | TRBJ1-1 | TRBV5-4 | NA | CASSSPQGSRDTEAFF | TGTGCCAGCAGCTCACCACAGGGTTCCCGCGACACTGAAGCTTTCTTT
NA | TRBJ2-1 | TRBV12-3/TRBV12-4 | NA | CASSFVAFNEQFF | TGTGCCAGCAGTTTCGTAGCTTTCAATGAGCAGTTCTTC
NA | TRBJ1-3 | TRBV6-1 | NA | CASSEALWLSGNTIYF | TGTGCCAGCAGTGAAGCGCTTTGGCTCTCTGGAAACACCATATATTTT
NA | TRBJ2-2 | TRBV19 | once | CASRLSQVGTGELFF | TGTGCCAGTAGACTCAGCCAGGTGGGGACCGGGGAGCTGTTTTTT
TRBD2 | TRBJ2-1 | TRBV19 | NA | CASRRGDEQFF | TGTGCCAGTAGACGGGGGGATGAGCAGTTCTTC
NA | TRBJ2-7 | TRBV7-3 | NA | CASSSGAVQYF | TGTGCCAGCAGCTCGGGGGCGGTGCAGTACTTC
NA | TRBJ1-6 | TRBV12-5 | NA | CASGLTRLTSSYNSPLHF | TGTGCTAGTGGTTTGACACGGCTAACTAGCTCCTATAATTCACCCCTCCACTTT
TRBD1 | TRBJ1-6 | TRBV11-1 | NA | CASSYEDRGGSPLHF | TGTGCCAGCAGCTACGAAGACAGGGGGGGCTCACCCCTCCACTTT
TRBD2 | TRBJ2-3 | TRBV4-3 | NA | CASSQDLPGGGTDTQYF | TGCGCCAGCAGCCAAGATCTCCCCGGGGGGGGCACAGATACGCAGTATTTT
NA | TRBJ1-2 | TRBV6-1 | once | CASSEGQVVSYGYTF | TGTGCCAGCAGTGAAGGACAGGTTGTTAGCTATGGCTACACCTTC